Listed below are T cell receptor beta chains from one sample, sequenced in a study of vaccination effects on CD4 cells after COVID-19. Method: immunoSEQ multiplex PCR; TCRdb's copy keeps in-frame clones and lacks some. The sample lists about 38,000 clones; about 80% were seen once. Their antigen targets remain unknown. The material sequenced was CD4+ T cells from PBMCs cultured without peptide, taken before COVID-19 vaccination. These receptors all stem from a human donor who received a COVID-19 vaccine. Both conserved end residues are part of each CDR3. A D gene is named only where the DNA matches it firmly. Clone size, where shown, is once, few, many, or a class for clones that have expanded.

cdr3_nt cdr3_aa j_call d_call v_call clone_size
TGCGCCAGCCGACAGGGGGTCCAAGAGACCCAGTACTTC CASRQGVQETQYF TRBJ2-5 TRBD1 TRBV5-1 once
TGTGCCAGCAGCGTAAGAGGGGGGCAAGAGACCCAGTACTTC CASSVRGGQETQYF TRBJ2-5 . TRBV9 .
TGTGCCAGCAGCTCCCCCCCGGGGGCGCGGGGCTACACCTTC CASSSPPGARGYTF TRBJ1-2 . TRBV7-8 .
TGTGCCAGCTCACCACGGTCTCAGGGACCGACCGGGGAGCTGTTTTTT CASSPRSQGPTGELFF TRBJ2-2 . TRBV18 few
TGTGCCAGCAGCTTGGCGCTGAGGGAGGGCTACACCTTC CASSLALREGYTF TRBJ1-2 . TRBV7-8 .
TGTGCCAGCTCACCGAGGAACCGGGGCTACAATTTTGAAGCTTTCTTT CASSPRNRGYNFEAFF TRBJ1-1 . TRBV18 .
TGTGCCAGCAGCCGGAACTCCTATAATTCACCCCTCCACTTT CASSRNSYNSPLHF TRBJ1-6 . TRBV28 .
TGTGCCAGCAGCTTAGGACAGGGAAGGAACACTGAAGCTTTCTTT CASSLGQGRNTEAFF TRBJ1-1 TRBD1 TRBV11-2 .
TGTGCCAGCTCACCACTGGTCAGCCTAGGAGGTGGTAATGAGCAGTTCTTC CASSPLVSLGGGNEQFF TRBJ2-1 . TRBV18 once
TGTGCCAGCAGTTTAGGGCAGGACGGGGAGACCCAGTACTTC CASSLGQDGETQYF TRBJ2-5 . TRBV27 .
TGTGCCAGCAGCCTTCAGGGGCTCCCAGCTAACTATGGCTACACCTTC CASSLQGLPANYGYTF TRBJ1-2 . TRBV7-2 once
TGCGCCAGCAGCTTGGGGGGGTCTGGGGCCAACGTCCTGACTTTC CASSLGGSGANVLTF TRBJ2-6 . TRBV5-1 .
TGTGCCAGCAGGGGGGGCAGTAGCAATCAGCCCCAGCATTTT CASRGGSSNQPQHF TRBJ1-5 . TRBV2 .
TGTGCCAGTAGTCTCCGGGACAGGCTCACTGAAGCTTTCTTT CASSLRDRLTEAFF TRBJ1-1 TRBD1 TRBV19 .
TGCGCCAGCAGCGGGACGGGACAAGTCCAAGAGACCCAGTACTTC CASSGTGQVQETQYF TRBJ2-5 . TRBV5-1 .
TGTGCCAGCCTGAAGACAGGAAAATATGGCTACACCTTC CASLKTGKYGYTF TRBJ1-2 . TRBV18 .